The 27 T cell receptor beta chains below come from one sample, sequenced in a study of CD8+ T cells in alopecia areata. Extracted RNA was reverse transcribed into cDNA, the sequencing template. Assay: immunoSEQ multiplex PCR; the TCRdb copy retains only in-frame clones and omits some. The sample includes 110,000 to 150,000 clones, 51% of them seen just once. Specimen: CD4+ T cells sorted from blood, collected at week 0. All receptors come from a human donor with alopecia areata.

J is TRBJ2-1 and V is TRBV9, with 8 bases matching TRBD2. Germline CDR1 and CDR2: SGDLS and YYNGEE. CDR3 length equals 18 residues. Germline trimming cut 4 bases from V and 1 base from J; bases unmatched to any gene: 13. In nucleotides, the CDR3 is TGTGCCAGCAGCTCCAGAGGACAAAGCGGGAGATCCTACAATGAGCAGTTCTTC. It translates to CASSSRGQSGRSYNEQFF.

The CDR3 nucleotides read TGCAGCGTTGAGGGGACAGTCGATAAAGCTTTCTTT. It encodes CSVEGTVDKAFF. The rearrangement joins TRBV29-1 to TRBJ1-1, with TRBD1 matching over 7 bases. The germline V gene encodes CDR1 SQVTM and CDR2 ANQGSEA. The CDR3 runs to 12 residues. After removal of 3 bases from V and 9 bases from J, the junction contained 7 bases not matched to a gene.

This clone was seen more than once but under ten times. This chain uses TRBV4-1 with TRBJ2-3, with D perhaps TRBD2 (6 bases). CDR1 is MGHRA and CDR2 is YSYEKL in the germline V gene. V lost 2 bases and J 3 bases, leaving 15 bases between the germline ends. The CDR3 consists of 16 residues. The CDR3 loop reads CASSQTDTSLTDTQYF. CDR3 DNA: TGCGCCAGCAGCCAAACTGATACTAGCTTGACAGATACGCAGTATTTT.

The chain combines TRBV29-1 with TRBJ1-5, with 8 bases matching TRBD1. Germline V gene data show CDR1 as SQVTM and CDR2 as ANQGSEA. Unmatched junction bases numbered 9, after V lost 5 bases and J lost 6 bases. This CDR3 is 14 amino acids long. CDR3 in amino acids: CSVTQGDESQPQHF. The CDR3 DNA is TGCAGCGTTACACAGGGGGATGAGAGTCAGCCCCAGCATTTT.

This clone was seen only a few times. The genes are TRBV6-5 and TRBJ2-5; D not resolved. This CDR3 region has 12 residues. CDR1 and CDR2 (germline): MNHEY, SVGAGI. Trimming removed 8 bases at V and 5 bases at J, with 12 bases between. The CDR3 sequence is CASGRREETQYF. Written as DNA, the CDR3 is TGTGCCAGCGGCCGGCGTGAGGAGACCCAGTACTTC.

This clone was observed a handful of times. The chain joins TRBV29-1 to TRBJ2-1, with D possibly matching TRBD2 (7 bases). The V gene lost 3 bases and the J gene lost 2 bases, with 11 bases spanning the gap. Germline CDR1 and CDR2: SQVTM and ANQGSEA. The CDR3 length is 14 residues. CDR3 sequence reads: CSVDQGRAYNEQFF. CDR3 DNA: TGCAGCGTTGATCAGGGGAGGGCCTACAATGAGCAGTTCTTC.

This chain joins TRBV7-2 and TRBJ2-2; D gene uncertain. The CDR3 runs 13 residues. Trimming left V 0 bases short and J 9 bases short, with 8 bases between. Germline CDR1 and CDR2: SGHTA and FQGNSA. CDR3 protein: CASSLARIRELFF. CDR3 coding DNA: TGTGCCAGCAGCTTAGCGCGTATAAGGGAGCTGTTTTTT.

This chain joins TRBV30 and TRBJ2-3; D is undetermined. CDR1 is GTSNPN, CDR2 SVGIG, per germline (reference sequence). Trimming stripped 0 bases from V and 2 bases from J, with 6 bases between. The CDR3 consists of 13 residues. The CDR3 here is CAWSVRPTDTQYF. The CDR3 coding sequence is TGTGCCTGGAGTGTTCGACCCACAGATACGCAGTATTTT. The whole variable domain, filled in from reference TRBV30 and TRBJ2-3, reads SQTIHQWPATLVQPVGSPLSLECTVEGTSNPNLYWYRQAAGRGLQLLFYSVGIGQISSEVPQNLSASRPQDRQFILSSKKLLLSDSGFYLCAWSVRPTDTQYFGPGTRLTVL.

For the CDR3, the DNA is TGCGCCAGCAGCCAAGAGAGGGTCCTGGGAGAGACCCAGTACTTC. Its translation: CASSQERVLGETQYF. The V call is TRBV4-1, the J call TRBJ2-5; the D gene is possibly TRBD2 (5 bases). There are 15 residues in the CDR3. Trimming took 0 bases from V and 4 from J, leaving 12 bases between them. In germline, CDR1 is MGHRA, CDR2 YSYEKL.

This clone was observed a few times. The chain has TRBV29-1 and TRBJ2-5; 9 bases are shared with TRBD1. The CDR3 is 15 amino acids. V was clipped by 7 bases and J by 5 bases; unmatched bases: 14. Looked up from germline, CDR1 is SQVTM and CDR2 is ANQGSEA. DNA for the CDR3: TGCAGCGCTCGCCGGGGGACAGGGAAAGTGGAGACCCAGTACTTC. This gives the protein CSARRGTGKVETQYF.

This clone was seen a few times. CDR3 residues: CAWSGARASGANVLTF. CDR3 nucleotides: TGTGCCTGGAGTGGGGCCCGGGCATCCGGGGCCAACGTCCTGACTTTC. The chain uses TRBV30 and TRBJ2-6; D uncertain. This CDR3 region has 16 residues. Germline CDR1 GTSNPN, CDR2 SVGIG (reference sequence). The V end lost 1 base, the J end lost 4 bases, and 14 bases lay between the germline ends.

This clone was found a few times. The gene calls are TRBV27 and TRBJ1-1; 7 positions agree with TRBD1. V was pared by 7 bases and J by 5 bases, with 7 bases of the junction left unmatched. Germline-derived CDR1 and CDR2 are MNHEY and SMNVEV (reference sequence). The CDR3 spans 13 residues. DNA of the CDR3: TGTGCCAGCATCAAAACAGGGGAAACTGAAGCTTTCTTT. This encodes CASIKTGETEAFF.

This chain joins TRBV30 and TRBJ1-1; D may be TRBD1 (6 bases). Per the germline V gene, CDR1 is GTSNPN and CDR2 is SVGIG (reference sequence). V gave up 3 bases and J gave up 7 bases, with 9 bases separating them. This CDR3 is built from 11 residues. CDR3 region: CAWRQGDEAFF. The CDR3 DNA is TGTGCCTGGAGACAGGGAGATGAAGCTTTCTTT.

The rearrangement links TRBV6-6 to TRBJ1-5, with D possibly being TRBD1 (5 bases). In germline, CDR1 is MNHNY, CDR2 SVGAGI (reference sequence). V was clipped by 6 bases and J by 0 bases, with 12 bases between them. The CDR3 covers 15 residues. The CDR3 region has the DNA TGTGCCAGCAGCAACCCAGGGATTAGCAATCAGCCCCAGCATTTT. This translates into CASSNPGISNQPQHF.

This clone was detected a few times. This chain connects TRBV30 to TRBJ2-3; a possible D gene is TRBD1 (5 bases). This CDR3 spans 13 amino acids. Trimming removed 1 base from V and 4 bases from J, with 9 bases in between. Germline V gene lookup returns CDR1 GTSNPN and CDR2 SVGIG (reference sequence). The CDR3 here is CAWSEQGADTQYF. DNA of the CDR3: TGTGCCTGGAGTGAGCAGGGTGCAGATACGCAGTATTTT.

The chain recombines TRBV4-1 with TRBJ2-2, with D possibly TRBD2 on 6 matching bases. Per the germline V gene, CDR1 is MGHRA and CDR2 is YSYEKL. The CDR3 consists of 15 residues. Trimming took 4 bases from V and 6 from J, leaving 15 bases between them. CDR3 sequence reads: CASSLRQGGPGELFF. The CDR3 DNA sequence: TGCGCCAGCAGCCTAAGGCAGGGAGGTCCCGGGGAGCTGTTTTTT.

The chain combines TRBV29-1 with TRBJ1-1; D not resolved. Trimming pared 6 bases from V and 5 bases from J, leaving 19 bases between. CDR1 is SQVTM, CDR2 ANQGSEA, per germline. The CDR3 runs 14 residues. As DNA, the CDR3 is TGCAGCGTCGGGGTTGGCAGATTGGGGACTGAAGCTTTCTTT. Translating gives CSVGVGRLGTEAFF. Drawing the rest from reference TRBV29-1 and TRBJ1-1, the complete variable domain is SAVISQKPSRDICQRGTSLTIQCQVDSQVTMMFWYRQQPGQSLTLIATANQGSEATYESGFVIDKFPISRPNLTFSTLTVSNMSPEDSSIYLCSVGVGRLGTEAFFGQGTRLTVV.

This clone was counted only a few times. The V gene is TRBV28, the J gene TRBJ2-7; D perhaps matches TRBD1 (6 bases). V lost 7 bases to trimming and J lost 6 bases, with 22 bases between them. The length of the CDR3 is 15 residues. Looked up from germline, CDR1 is MDHEN and CDR2 is SYDVKM. The CDR3 DNA sequence: TGTGCCAGCACCACCGGGGCCTTACAGGGCGGCGAGCAGTACTTC. Amino acids: CASTTGALQGGEQYF.

The chain has TRBV4-1 and TRBJ2-3, with 10 positions matching TRBD2. The V gene end was trimmed by 0 bases and the J gene end by 11 bases; junction bases not matched to a gene: 8. This CDR3 has 15 amino acids. Germline V lookup: CDR1 MGHRA, CDR2 YSYEKL. CDR3 sequence (DNA): TGCGCCAGCAGCCAAGAGCTACTAGCGGGGATCTTGCAGTATTTT. It is translated as CASSQELLAGILQYF.

The sample holds a few counts of this clone. This chain joins TRBV10-3 and TRBJ1-1; D gene unclear. The V gene lost 8 bases and the J gene lost 7 bases, with 14 bases spanning the gap. The CDR3 totals 12 residues. Germline CDR1 and CDR2: ENHRY and SYGVKD. CDR3: CAIGYGRGEAFF. The CDR3 nucleotides are TGTGCCATCGGATATGGACGGGGTGAAGCTTTCTTT.

The chain couples TRBV30 to TRBJ2-5, with 7 bases fitting TRBD2. The CDR3 covers 13 residues. The V segment lost 0 bases and the J segment 5 bases; nucleotides outside the gene matches: 3. Germline V lookup: CDR1 GTSNPN, CDR2 SVGIG (reference sequence). CDR3 coding DNA: TGTGCCTGGAGTGTAAGGCGGGGGGAGACCCAGTACTTC. Translating it yields CAWSVRRGETQYF. The full variable domain, its missing parts supplied by reference TRBV30 and TRBJ2-5, is SQTIHQWPATLVQPVGSPLSLECTVEGTSNPNLYWYRQAAGRGLQLLFYSVGIGQISSEVPQNLSASRPQDRQFILSSKKLLLSDSGFYLCAWSVRRGETQYFGPGTRLLVL.

This clone was observed a handful of times. J is TRBJ2-1 and V is TRBV15, with 9 bases identical to TRBD1. Losses at the gene ends were 4 bases for V and 9 bases for J; bases not matched to a gene: 10. CDR1 and CDR2 (germline): LNHNV, YYDKDF (reference sequence). The length of the CDR3 is 15 residues. The CDR3 DNA sequence: TGTGCCACCAGCACCCGACGGGACAGGGTCCCTGAGCAGTTCTTC. Its protein product is CATSTRRDRVPEQFF.

The CDR3 spells CASKTGSEKLFF. The CDR3 region has the DNA TGTGCCAGCAAGACAGGGTCTGAAAAACTGTTTTTT. This sequence joins TRBV6-5 and TRBJ1-4; 7 nucleotides line up with TRBD1. CDR3 length: 12 amino acids. The V segment lost 7 bases and the J segment 7 bases; nucleotides outside the gene matches: 3. CDR1 and CDR2 from the germline V gene are MNHEY and SVGAGI.

The rearrangement uses TRBV9 and TRBJ2-5, with D possibly matching TRBD2 (5 bases). V dropped 3 bases and J dropped 5 bases, with 14 bases sitting between them. The CDR3 is 14 amino acids. Per germline, CDR1 SGDLS and CDR2 YYNGEE. CDR3 protein: CASSALLGSETQYF. The CDR3, as DNA: TGTGCCAGCAGCGCTCTCTTGGGGAGTGAGACCCAGTACTTC.

The chain combines TRBV7-2 with TRBJ1-5; D possibly corresponds to TRBD1 (5 bases). CDR3 size: 13 residues. Trimming took 5 bases from V and 6 from J, leaving 11 bases between them. From germline, CDR1 is SGHTA and CDR2 FQGNSA. The CDR3 DNA sequence: TGTGCCAGCAGCGCCAGGGCTGGTCAGCCCCAGCATTTT. As protein: CASSARAGQPQHF. Full variable domain (missing parts from reference TRBV7-2 and TRBJ1-5): GAGVSQSPSNKVTEKGKDVELRCDPISGHTALYWYRQSLGQGLEFLIYFQGNSAPDKSGLPSDRFSAERTGGSVSTLTIQRTQQEDSAVYLCASSARAGQPQHFGDGTRLSIL.

The CDR3 spells CASSLLEGEAFF. CDR3 DNA: TGTGCCAGCTCACTCTTAGAGGGTGAAGCTTTCTTT. The chain uses TRBV18 and TRBJ1-1; D is ambiguous. The CDR3 consists of 12 residues. The ends were cut back, 4 bases at V and 7 bases at J, with 10 bases in the middle. CDR1 and CDR2 from the germline V gene are KGHSH and LQKENI.

The rearrangement joins TRBV27 to TRBJ2-7, with D possibly TRBD2 on 6 matching bases. The CDR3 extends over 13 amino acids. Germline CDR1 MNHEY, CDR2 SMNVEV (reference sequence). Deletions cut 5 bases from V and 5 bases from J, with 13 bases between. The CDR3 region is CASSHALAHEQYF. Written as DNA, the CDR3 is TGTGCCAGCAGTCACGCCCTAGCGCACGAGCAGTACTTC.